This T cell receptor beta chain came from a study of blood T cell repertoires in COVID-19. Background on the study: The United States, Italy and Spain were the sources of the acute and convalescent COVID-19 samples.

This CDR3 contains 16 residues. The trim removed 4 bases at V and 3 bases at J, leaving 10 bases unmatched. CDR1 and CDR2 from the germline V gene are SGHRS and YFSETQ. Here immunoSEQ multiplex PCR was the method, and the copy in TCRdb shows in-frame clones only, minus some. The profile shows approximately 70,000 clones, 90% of them singletons. Sequencing input: peripheral blood. The sequence derives from a woman over 75 with active COVID-19. The J gene is TRBJ2-1, the V gene TRBV5-1, with 7 bases that match TRBD1. CDR3 nucleotide sequence: TGCGCCAGCAGCCCCACGGGACAGCAAGACTACAATGAGCAGTTCTTC. It is translated as CASSPTGQQDYNEQFF.